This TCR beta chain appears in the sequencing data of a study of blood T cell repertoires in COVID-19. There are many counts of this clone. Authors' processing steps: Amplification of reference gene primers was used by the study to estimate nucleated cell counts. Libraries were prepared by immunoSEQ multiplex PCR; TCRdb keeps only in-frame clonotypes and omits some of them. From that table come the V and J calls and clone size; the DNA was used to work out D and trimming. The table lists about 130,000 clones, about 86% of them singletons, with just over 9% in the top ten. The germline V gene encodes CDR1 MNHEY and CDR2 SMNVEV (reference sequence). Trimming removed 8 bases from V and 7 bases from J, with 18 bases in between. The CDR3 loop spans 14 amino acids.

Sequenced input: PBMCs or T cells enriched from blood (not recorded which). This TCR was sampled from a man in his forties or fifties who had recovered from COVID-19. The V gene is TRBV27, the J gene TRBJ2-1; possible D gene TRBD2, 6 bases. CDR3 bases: TGTGCCAGCGCCGCGGGGTCCCCAAAGAATGAGCAGTTCTTC. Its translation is CASAAGSPKNEQFF.